Below, 24 T cell receptor beta chains from the same sample are listed, as sequenced in a study of blood T cell repertoires in COVID-19. Assay used: immunoSEQ multiplex PCR; TCRdb lists only in-frame clones, some missing. Of approximately 130,000 clones in the sample, 75% to 90% were seen once. The sequenced sample consisted of peripheral blood. These TCRs come from a man aged 45-60 years with active COVID-19.

The chain joins TRBV5-5 to TRBJ2-3, with a tentative D call TRBD1 (6 bases). V was pared by 2 bases and J by 4 bases, with 11 bases between. Germline-derived CDR1 and CDR2 are SGHKS and YYEKEE (reference sequence). The CDR3 contains 14 residues. The CDR3 DNA is TGTGCCAGCAGCTTAGGGGGTGGCGCAGATACGCAGTATTTT. It yields the protein CASSLGGGADTQYF.

The J gene is TRBJ1-4, the V gene TRBV23-1, with 9 bases lining up with TRBD1. TRBV23-1 belongs to the ORF category, with a function that is uncertain. The CDR3 is 18 amino acids. Unmatched junction bases numbered 15, after V lost 3 bases and J lost 7 bases. The DNA of the CDR3 is TGCGCCAGCAGTCAGCAGGGACAGGGAATGGAATGTTGTGAAAAACTGTTTTTT. This translates into CASSQQGQGMECCEKLFF.

The V gene is TRBV6-2 or TRBV6-3, the J gene TRBJ2-7; D perhaps matches TRBD1 (6 bases). The CDR3 sequence is 15 residues long. V gave up 6 bases and J gave up 2 bases, with 17 bases separating them. CDR1 is MNHEY, CDR2 SVGEGT, per germline. CDR3 residues: CASSRQRGSPYEQYF. The CDR3 region has the DNA TGTGCCAGCAGCCGACAAAGGGGGTCCCCCTACGAGCAGTACTTC.

The chain has TRBV12-3 or TRBV12-4 and TRBJ1-1, with 8 bases lining up with TRBD1. The CDR3 loop spans 12 amino acids. The J segment lost 12 bases and the V segment lost 4 bases, leaving 7 bases of the junction unmatched. The CDR3 spells CASSSDRVLSFF. The CDR3 DNA reads as TGTGCCAGCAGTTCGGACAGGGTTTTGTCTTTCTTT.

This chain uses TRBV6-5 with TRBJ1-1; D is undetermined. The CDR3 loop spans 13 amino acids. Trimming stripped 6 bases from V and 9 bases from J, with 17 bases between. CDR1 MNHEY and CDR2 SVGAGI come from the germline V gene. The CDR3 spells CASRPYDTLKAFF. DNA of the CDR3: TGTGCCAGCAGGCCCTATGACACTCTTAAAGCTTTCTTT.

The chain is built from TRBV11-2 and TRBJ2-2, with TRBD2 matching 13 bases. This CDR3 has 16 amino acids. Per germline, CDR1 SGHAT and CDR2 FQNNGV. Trimming took 5 bases from V and 0 from J; bases not matched to a gene: 0. CDR3 DNA sequence: TGTGCCAGCAGCGGACTAGCGGGGGCGAACACCGGGGAGCTGTTTTTT. Its protein is CASSGLAGANTGELFF.

The V gene is TRBV5-4, the J gene TRBJ1-2; no reliable D call. Germline lookup yields CDR1 SGHNT and CDR2 YYREEE (reference sequence). V was shortened by 0 bases and J by 8 bases, with 17 bases between the two germline ends. The CDR3 sequence is 15 residues long. The CDR3 DNA follows: TGTGCCAGCAGCTTGGACGGAGTCCAAGGCCGCGGCTACACCTTC. Protein sequence: CASSLDGVQGRGYTF.

This sequence joins TRBV12-5 and TRBJ2-3; 7 positions match TRBD2. Losses at the gene ends were 7 bases for V and 0 bases for J; bases not matched to a gene: 7. The CDR3 is made up of 15 amino acids. Germline CDR1 and CDR2: LGHNT and FRNRAP. CDR3 sequence reads: CASAPSGKSTDTQYF. DNA of the CDR3: TGTGCTAGTGCCCCGAGCGGGAAGAGCACAGATACGCAGTATTTT.

In DNA form, the CDR3 reads TGTGCCAGCAGTCCCAGACTAGCGGGGGTGCCTAGCACAGATACGCAGTATTTT. It yields the protein CASSPRLAGVPSTDTQYF. The chain combines TRBV27 with TRBJ2-3, with 12 nucleotides matching TRBD2. The V segment lost 5 bases and the J segment 0 bases; nucleotides outside the gene matches: 9. The CDR3 contains 18 residues. In germline, CDR1 is MNHEY, CDR2 SMNVEV (reference sequence).

The genes are TRBV25-1 and TRBJ1-1, with D perhaps TRBD1 (5 bases). V dropped 6 bases and J dropped 4 bases, with 15 bases sitting between them. In germline, CDR1 is MGHDK, CDR2 SYGVNS. CDR3 length equals 14 residues. The CDR3 DNA is TGTGCCAGCAGAGCTCAGGGATCGAGCACTGAAGCTTTCTTT. Its translation is CASRAQGSSTEAFF.

The rearrangement uses TRBV7-2 and TRBJ1-5, with D possibly being TRBD1 (5 bases). Germline V gene lookup returns CDR1 SGHTA and CDR2 FQGNSA. Trimming stripped 6 bases from V and 2 bases from J, with 11 bases between. The CDR3 length is 14 residues. CDR3 sequence: CASSSGKGNQPQHF. In DNA, the CDR3 is TGTGCCAGCAGTTCAGGGAAGGGCAATCAGCCCCAGCATTTT.

V and J are TRBV6-5 and TRBJ1-6; D is perhaps TRBD1 (6 bases). This CDR3 contains 13 residues. The germline CDR1 and CDR2 sequences are MNHEY and SVGAGI. In DNA, the CDR3 is TGTGCTGCACATCGGACAGCTAATTCACCCCTCCACTTT. It yields the protein CAAHRTANSPLHF.

V gene TRBV19 combines with J gene TRBJ1-2, with 9 positions matching TRBD1. Per germline, CDR1 LNHDA and CDR2 SQIVND (reference sequence). This CDR3 has 15 residues. V shed 11 bases and J 7 bases; nucleotides not matched to a gene: 17. The CDR3, as DNA: TGTGCCTTAAGGGACAGGGTCCATCAAGGCGGTGGCTACACCTTC. As protein: CALRDRVHQGGGYTF.

The CDR3 DNA sequence: TGTGCCAGAAGAACTGCGGGCTACACTGAAGCTTTCTTT. Its protein product is CARRTAGYTEAFF. The chain couples TRBV5-3 to TRBJ1-1; D not certain. TRBV5-3 falls under the ORF class, with uncertain function. Trimming stripped 5 bases from V and 3 bases from J, with 11 bases between. The CDR3 totals 13 residues.

The rearrangement links TRBV19 to TRBJ1-1, with 10 bases that match TRBD1. V lost 7 bases to trimming and J lost 5 bases; unmatched junction nucleotides: 7. The CDR3 covers 14 residues. Germline V gives CDR1 LNHDA, CDR2 SQIVND (reference sequence). The CDR3 nucleotides read TGTGCCAGTACTCTAGACAGGGGGCGGACTGAAGCTTTCTTT. It yields the protein CASTLDRGRTEAFF.

V gene TRBV2 combines with J gene TRBJ1-5; 9 bases are shared with TRBD1. The V and J ends lost 5 bases and 4 bases, in that order; junction bases with no gene match: 9. The CDR3 covers 16 residues. Germline V gene data show CDR1 as SNHLY and CDR2 as FYNNEI. DNA of the CDR3: TGTGCCAGCAGTCGGTTGACGGGACAGGGTAATCAGCCCCAGCATTTT. Translating it yields CASSRLTGQGNQPQHF.

This sequence joins TRBV7-2 and TRBJ2-2; 7 bases are shared with TRBD1. Germline CDR1 SGHTA, CDR2 FQGNSA. J was trimmed by 6 bases and V by 0 bases; bases with no gene match: 4. The CDR3 is 15 amino acids. CDR3 coding DNA: TGTGCCAGCAGCTTAGCCACAGGGGTCGCCGGGGAGCTGTTTTTT. It is translated as CASSLATGVAGELFF.

The gene calls are TRBV28 and TRBJ2-7; 7 bases align to TRBD2. The length of the CDR3 is 15 residues. The germline gives CDR1 MDHEN, CDR2 SYDVKM. With 6 bases clipped from V and 7 bases from J, the junction kept 15 bases outside the gene matches. The CDR3 region has the DNA TGTGCCAGCAGCCCAACCGTTGGGGGGGTTGGTGAGCAGTACTTC. Translated: CASSPTVGGVGEQYF.

The genes are TRBV5-1 and TRBJ1-6; D unresolved. Germline CDR1 and CDR2: SGHRS and YFSETQ. The CDR3 runs to 15 residues. V lost 3 bases, J lost 9 bases, and 16 bases lay in between. CDR3 amino acids: CASSSTEGYPSPLHF. The CDR3 DNA sequence: TGCGCCAGCAGCTCAACTGAGGGCTACCCTTCACCCCTCCACTTT.

This sequence joins TRBV3-1 (or the pseudogene TRBV3-2) and TRBJ2-5; 8 bases fit TRBD2. This CDR3 is built from 17 residues. V dropped 2 bases and J dropped 1; count of bases not matched to a gene: 9. CDR1 is LGHDT, CDR2 YNNKEL, per germline (reference sequence). CDR3 sequence: CASSQSPSGHPQETQYF. The CDR3 DNA sequence: TGTGCCAGCAGCCAATCCCCTAGCGGGCACCCCCAAGAGACCCAGTACTTC.

This clone was recorded once. The chain employs TRBV3-1 (or the pseudogene TRBV3-2) and TRBJ2-1, with a tentative D call TRBD1 (5 bases). Germline lookup yields CDR1 LGHDT and CDR2 YNNKEL (reference sequence). This CDR3 has 15 amino acids. The V gene lost 4 bases and the J gene lost 2 bases, with 12 bases spanning the gap. CDR3 bases: TGTGCCAGCAGCCTTACAGGCGGCCCCTACAATGAGCAGTTCTTC. Amino acid sequence: CASSLTGGPYNEQFF.

This chain joins TRBV5-1 and TRBJ2-1; 9 nucleotides agree with TRBD1. The CDR3 extends over 17 amino acids. The germline V gene has CDR1 SGHRS and CDR2 YFSETQ. V was pared by 0 bases and J by 4 bases, with 8 bases of the junction left unmatched. This CDR3 reads CASSLGHSDRGYNEQFF. For the CDR3, the DNA is TGCGCCAGCAGCTTGGGCCATTCGGACAGGGGATACAATGAGCAGTTCTTC.

This sequence joins TRBV7-8 and TRBJ1-1; 9 nucleotides line up with TRBD1. With V trimmed by 3 bases and J by 4 bases, 6 bases remained unmatched. This CDR3 spans 15 amino acids. Looked up from germline, CDR1 is SGHVS and CDR2 is FQNEAQ. The CDR3 DNA sequence: TGTGCCAGCAGCTTGGGACAGGGAAGGGGCACTGAAGCTTTCTTT. The encoded protein is CASSLGQGRGTEAFF. The full variable domain, rest sourced from reference TRBV7-8 and TRBJ1-1, is GAGVSQSPRYKVAKRGQDVALRCDPISGHVSLFWYQQALGQGPEFLTYFQNEAQLDKSGLPSDRFFAERPEGSVSTLKIQRTQQEDSAVYLCASSLGQGRGTEAFFGQGTRLTVV.

V usage is TRBV5-6 and J usage is TRBJ2-2, with 8 positions matching TRBD1. Germline trimming cut 0 bases from V and 5 bases from J; bases unmatched to any gene: 3. Germline CDR1 and CDR2: SGHDT and YYEEEE. The CDR3 runs to 15 residues. CDR3 amino acids: CASSLDRGRTGELFF. DNA for the CDR3: TGTGCCAGCAGCTTGGACAGGGGGAGGACCGGGGAGCTGTTTTTT. Using reference TRBV5-6 and TRBJ2-2 for the parts outside the CDR3, the full variable domain is DAGVTQSPTHLIKTRGQQVTLRCSPKSGHDTVSWYQQALGQGPQFIFQYYEEEERQRGNFPDRFSGHQFPNYSSELNVNALLLGDSALYLCASSLDRGRTGELFFGEGSRLTVL.